The subject of this entry is one T cell receptor beta chain. The antigen is undetermined. The data originate from a study of shared clonotypes between healthy human individuals. As for the study in general: A couple of women and a few men aged 18 to 49 served as donors. Each donor's CD4 naive and CD4 memory cells filled three plates apiece, CD8 naive two, and CD8 memory one.

Here immunoSEQ multiplex PCR was the method, and the copy in TCRdb shows in-frame clones only, minus some. The sample lists more than 1 million clones; around 78% were seen once. General study points: Clonotype sharing across several donors was observed for around 5.1% of naive CD4 clonotypes. Naive subsets usually exceeded memory subsets in estimated richness.

CDR1 and CDR2 from the germline V gene are MNHNS and SASEGT. V dropped 4 bases and J dropped 1 base, with 18 bases sitting between them. There are 17 residues in the CDR3. The chain has TRBV6-1 and TRBJ2-3; no clear D gene. Source material: memory CD4+ T cells from PBMCs. The sample's subset: CD45RA-negative fraction. The sequence derives from a man younger than 30 in good health. Some clones in this sample may be carry-over from other donors' samples. The CDR3 here is CASSAAIGGFGTDTQYF. The CDR3 DNA is TGTGCCAGCAGTGCAGCGATTGGCGGTTTCGGCACAGATACGCAGTATTTT.